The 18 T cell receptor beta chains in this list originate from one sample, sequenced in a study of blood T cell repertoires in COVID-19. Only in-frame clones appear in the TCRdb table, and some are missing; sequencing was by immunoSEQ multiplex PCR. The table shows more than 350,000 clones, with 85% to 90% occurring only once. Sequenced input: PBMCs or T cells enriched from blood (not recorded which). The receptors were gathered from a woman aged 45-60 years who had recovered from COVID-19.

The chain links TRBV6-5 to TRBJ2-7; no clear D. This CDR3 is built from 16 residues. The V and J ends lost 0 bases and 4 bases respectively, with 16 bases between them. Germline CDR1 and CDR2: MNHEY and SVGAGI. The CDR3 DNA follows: TGTGCCAGCAGTTACTCGATGGCAGGTATTATTTACGAGCAGTACTTC. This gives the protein CASSYSMAGIIYEQYF.

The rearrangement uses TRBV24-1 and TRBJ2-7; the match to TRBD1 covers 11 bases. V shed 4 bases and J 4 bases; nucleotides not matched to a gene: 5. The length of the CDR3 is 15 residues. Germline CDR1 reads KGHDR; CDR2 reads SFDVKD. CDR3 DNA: TGTGCCACCAGTGACCCGGACAGGGGGCTTTACGAGCAGTACTTC. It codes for CATSDPDRGLYEQYF.

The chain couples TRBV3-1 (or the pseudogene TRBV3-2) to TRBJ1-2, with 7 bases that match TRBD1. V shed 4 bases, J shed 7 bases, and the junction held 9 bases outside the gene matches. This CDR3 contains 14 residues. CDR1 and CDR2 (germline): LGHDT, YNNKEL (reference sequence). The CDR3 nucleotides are TGTGCCAGCAGCCTAGGGAGACAGGGCGGTGGCTACACCTTC. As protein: CASSLGRQGGGYTF.

The CDR3 DNA is TGTGCCAGCGTGGGACAGGGAAGCCGCTATTATGGCTACACCTTC. It encodes CASVGQGSRYYGYTF. The chain links TRBV2 to TRBJ1-2; 9 positions match TRBD1. Trimming cost V 8 bases and J 5 bases; bases outside gene matches: 12. The CDR3 contains 15 residues. The germline V gene has CDR1 SNHLY and CDR2 FYNNEI.

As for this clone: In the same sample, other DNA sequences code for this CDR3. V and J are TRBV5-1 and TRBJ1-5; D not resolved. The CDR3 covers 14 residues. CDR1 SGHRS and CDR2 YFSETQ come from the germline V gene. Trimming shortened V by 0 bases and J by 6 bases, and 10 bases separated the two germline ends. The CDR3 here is CASSLGGGGQPQHF. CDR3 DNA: TGCGCCAGCAGCTTGGGGGGTGGAGGTCAGCCCCAGCATTTT. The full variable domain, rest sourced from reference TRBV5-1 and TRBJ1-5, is KAGVTQTPRYLIKTRGQQVTLSCSPISGHRSVSWYQQTPGQGLQFLFEYFSETQRNKGNFPGRFSGRQFSNSRSEMNVSTLELGDSALYLCASSLGGGGQPQHFGDGTRLSIL.

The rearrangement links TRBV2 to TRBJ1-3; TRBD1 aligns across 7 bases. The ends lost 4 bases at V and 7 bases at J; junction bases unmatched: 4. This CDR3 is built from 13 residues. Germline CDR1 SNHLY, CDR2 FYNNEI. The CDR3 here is CASSGQGSNTIYF. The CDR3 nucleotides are TGTGCCAGCAGTGGACAGGGAAGTAACACCATATATTTT.

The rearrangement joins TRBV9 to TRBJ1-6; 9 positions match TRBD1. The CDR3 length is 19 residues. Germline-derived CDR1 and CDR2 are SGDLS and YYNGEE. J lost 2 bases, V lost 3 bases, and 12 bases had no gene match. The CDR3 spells CASSEGTGTGWTYNSPLHF. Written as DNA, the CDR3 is TGTGCCAGCAGCGAGGGAACCGGGACAGGGTGGACCTATAATTCACCCCTCCACTTT. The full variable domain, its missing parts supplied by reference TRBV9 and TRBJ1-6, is DSGVTQTPKHLITATGQRVTLRCSPRSGDLSVYWYQQSLDQGLQFLIQYYNGEERAKGNILERFSAQQFPDLHSELNLSSLELGDSALYFCASSEGTGTGWTYNSPLHFGNGTRLTVT.

The chain's CDR3 is CASSPDRDEQYF. The CDR3 nucleotides are TGTGCCAGCAGCCCAGACAGGGACGAGCAGTACTTC. The chain links TRBV7-6 to TRBJ2-7; TRBD1 matches 7 bases. The CDR3 extends over 12 amino acids. The V gene's germline CDR1 is SGHVS and CDR2 FNYEAQ. Losses at the gene ends were 5 bases for V and 5 bases for J; bases not matched to a gene: 3. Together with reference TRBV7-6 and TRBJ2-7, the CDR3 gives the full variable domain: GAGVSQSPRYKVTKRGQDVALRCDPISGHVSLYWYRQALGQGPEFLTYFNYEAQQDKSGLPNDRFSAERPEGSISTLTIQRTEQRDSAMYRCASSPDRDEQYFGPGTRLTVT.

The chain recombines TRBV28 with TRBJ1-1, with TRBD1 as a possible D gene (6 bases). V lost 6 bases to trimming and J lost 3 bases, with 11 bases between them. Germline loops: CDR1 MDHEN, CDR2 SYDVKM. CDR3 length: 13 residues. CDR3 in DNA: TGTGCCAGCAGGGGGGGGGCTTACACTGAAGCTTTCTTT. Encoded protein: CASRGGAYTEAFF.

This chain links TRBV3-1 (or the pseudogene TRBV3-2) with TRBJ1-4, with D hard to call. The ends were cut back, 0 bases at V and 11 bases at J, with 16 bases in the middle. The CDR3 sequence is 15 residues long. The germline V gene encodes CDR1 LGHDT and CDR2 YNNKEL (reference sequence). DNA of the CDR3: TGTGCCAGCAGCCAAGATAGGATTTTCGGGAACAAACTGTTTTTT. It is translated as CASSQDRIFGNKLFF.

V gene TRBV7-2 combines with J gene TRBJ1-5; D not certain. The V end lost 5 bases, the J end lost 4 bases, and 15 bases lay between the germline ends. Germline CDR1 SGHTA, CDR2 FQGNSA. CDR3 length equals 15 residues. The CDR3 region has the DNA TGTGCCAGCAGCGTAGGGCACTCGGGGAATCAGCCCCAGCATTTT. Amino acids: CASSVGHSGNQPQHF.

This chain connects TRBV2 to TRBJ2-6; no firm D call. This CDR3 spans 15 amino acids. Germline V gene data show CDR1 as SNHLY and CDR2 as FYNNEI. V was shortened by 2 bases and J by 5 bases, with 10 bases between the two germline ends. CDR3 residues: CASSERGTRANVLTF. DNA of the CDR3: TGTGCCAGCAGTGAACGAGGCACTAGGGCCAACGTCCTGACTTTC.

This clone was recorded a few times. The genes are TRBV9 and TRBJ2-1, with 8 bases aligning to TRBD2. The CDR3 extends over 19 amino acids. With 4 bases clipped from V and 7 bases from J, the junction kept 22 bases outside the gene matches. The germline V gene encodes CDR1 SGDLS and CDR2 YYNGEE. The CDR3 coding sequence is TGTGCCAGCAGCCCGCGTCCCGGGACTAGTGGGTCTCCTACAAATGAGCAGTTCTTC. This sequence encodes CASSPRPGTSGSPTNEQFF.

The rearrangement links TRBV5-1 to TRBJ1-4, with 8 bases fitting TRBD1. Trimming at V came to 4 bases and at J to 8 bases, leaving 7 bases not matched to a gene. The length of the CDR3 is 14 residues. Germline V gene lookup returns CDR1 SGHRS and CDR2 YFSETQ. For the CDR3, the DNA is TGCGCCAGCAGCATAGGACAGGGAAACGAAAAACTGTTTTTT. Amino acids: CASSIGQGNEKLFF.

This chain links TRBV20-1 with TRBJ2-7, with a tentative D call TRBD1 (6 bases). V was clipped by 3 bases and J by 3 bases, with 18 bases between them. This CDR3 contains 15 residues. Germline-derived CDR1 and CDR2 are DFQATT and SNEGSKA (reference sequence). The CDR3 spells CSASGRGIGFYEQYF. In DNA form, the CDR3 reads TGCAGTGCTAGTGGCAGGGGAATAGGTTTCTACGAGCAGTACTTC.

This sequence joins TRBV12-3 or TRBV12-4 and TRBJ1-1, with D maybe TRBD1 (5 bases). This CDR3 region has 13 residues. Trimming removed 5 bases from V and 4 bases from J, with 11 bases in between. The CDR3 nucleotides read TGTGCCAGCAGTCCCGGGGGTGGCACTGAAGCTTTCTTT. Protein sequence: CASSPGGGTEAFF.

The CDR3 DNA reads as TGTGCCATCACCGAAGTTGGACAGGGGCTACGCGAGCAGTACTTC. Protein: CAITEVGQGLREQYF. The chain carries TRBV10-3 and TRBJ2-7; 9 bases are shared with TRBD1. Losses at the gene ends were 7 bases for V and 6 bases for J; bases not matched to a gene: 13. Per the germline V gene, CDR1 is ENHRY and CDR2 is SYGVKD. CDR3 length equals 15 residues.

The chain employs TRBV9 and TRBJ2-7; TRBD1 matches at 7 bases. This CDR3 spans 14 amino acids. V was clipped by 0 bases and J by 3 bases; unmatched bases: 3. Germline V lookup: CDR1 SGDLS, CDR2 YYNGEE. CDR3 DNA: TGTGCCAGCAGCGTAGGTCAGGGGGACTACGAGCAGTACTTC. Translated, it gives CASSVGQGDYEQYF.